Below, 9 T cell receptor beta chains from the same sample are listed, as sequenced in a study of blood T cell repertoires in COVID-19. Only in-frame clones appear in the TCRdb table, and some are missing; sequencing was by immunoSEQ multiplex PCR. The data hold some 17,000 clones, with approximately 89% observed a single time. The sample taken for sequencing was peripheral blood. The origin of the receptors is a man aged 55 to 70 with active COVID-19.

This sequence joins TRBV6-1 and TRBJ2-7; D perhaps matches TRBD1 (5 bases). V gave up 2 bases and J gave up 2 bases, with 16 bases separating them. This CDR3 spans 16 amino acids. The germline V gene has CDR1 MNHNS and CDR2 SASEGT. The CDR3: CASSETRVSSTYEQYF. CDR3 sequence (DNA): TGTGCCAGCAGTGAAACCAGGGTGTCAAGCACCTACGAGCAGTACTTC.

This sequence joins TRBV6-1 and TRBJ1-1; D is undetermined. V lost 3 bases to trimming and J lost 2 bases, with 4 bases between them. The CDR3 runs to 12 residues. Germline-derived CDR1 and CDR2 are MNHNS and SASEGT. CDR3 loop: CASSDLNTEAFF. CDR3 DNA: TGTGCCAGCAGTGATCTTAACACTGAAGCTTTCTTT.

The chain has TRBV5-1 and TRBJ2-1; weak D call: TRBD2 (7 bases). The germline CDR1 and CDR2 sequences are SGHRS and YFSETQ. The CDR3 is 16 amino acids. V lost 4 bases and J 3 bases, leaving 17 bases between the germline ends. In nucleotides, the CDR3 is TGCGCCAGCAGCACTATGGGGGGGGCGAGCTACAATGAGCAGTTCTTC. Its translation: CASSTMGGASYNEQFF.

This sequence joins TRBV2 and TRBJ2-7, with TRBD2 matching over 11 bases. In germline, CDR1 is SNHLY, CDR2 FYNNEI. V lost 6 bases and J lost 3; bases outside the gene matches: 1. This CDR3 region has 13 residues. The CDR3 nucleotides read TGTGCCAGCAGGGGGACTAGCGGCTACGAGCAGTACTTC. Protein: CASRGTSGYEQYF.

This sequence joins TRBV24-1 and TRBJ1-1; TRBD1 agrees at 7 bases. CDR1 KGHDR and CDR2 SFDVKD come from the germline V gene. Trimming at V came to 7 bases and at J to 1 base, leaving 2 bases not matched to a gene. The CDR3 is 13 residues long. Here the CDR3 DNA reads TGTGCCACCAGACAGGGGACGAACACTGAAGCTTTCTTT. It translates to CATRQGTNTEAFF.

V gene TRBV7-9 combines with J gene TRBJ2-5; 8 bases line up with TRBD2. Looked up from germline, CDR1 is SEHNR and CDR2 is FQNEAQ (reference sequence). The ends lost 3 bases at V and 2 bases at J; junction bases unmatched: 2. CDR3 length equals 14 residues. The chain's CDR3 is CASSFTSGQETQYF. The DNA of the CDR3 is TGTGCCAGCAGCTTTACTAGCGGACAAGAGACCCAGTACTTC.

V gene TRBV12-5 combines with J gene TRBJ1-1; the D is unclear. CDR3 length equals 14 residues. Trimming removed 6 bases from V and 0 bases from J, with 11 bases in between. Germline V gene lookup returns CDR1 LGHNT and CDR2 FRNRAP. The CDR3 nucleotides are TGTGCTAGTGGACACAGCTTCATGAACACTGAAGCTTTCTTT. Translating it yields CASGHSFMNTEAFF.

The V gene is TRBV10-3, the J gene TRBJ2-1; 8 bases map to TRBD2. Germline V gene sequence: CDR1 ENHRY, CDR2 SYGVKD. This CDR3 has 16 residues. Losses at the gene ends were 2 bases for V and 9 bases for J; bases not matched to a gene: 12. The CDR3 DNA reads TGTGCCATCAGTGAGCGGGAGACGGGGGGGCCCACTGAGCAGTTCTTC. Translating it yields CAISERETGGPTEQFF.

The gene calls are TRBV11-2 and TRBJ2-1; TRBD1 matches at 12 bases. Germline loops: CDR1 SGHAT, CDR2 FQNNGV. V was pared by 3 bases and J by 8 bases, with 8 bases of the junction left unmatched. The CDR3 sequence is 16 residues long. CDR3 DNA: TGTGCCAGCAGCTTGTGGGGGACAGGGGGCTGGGATGAGCAGTTCTTC. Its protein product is CASSLWGTGGWDEQFF.